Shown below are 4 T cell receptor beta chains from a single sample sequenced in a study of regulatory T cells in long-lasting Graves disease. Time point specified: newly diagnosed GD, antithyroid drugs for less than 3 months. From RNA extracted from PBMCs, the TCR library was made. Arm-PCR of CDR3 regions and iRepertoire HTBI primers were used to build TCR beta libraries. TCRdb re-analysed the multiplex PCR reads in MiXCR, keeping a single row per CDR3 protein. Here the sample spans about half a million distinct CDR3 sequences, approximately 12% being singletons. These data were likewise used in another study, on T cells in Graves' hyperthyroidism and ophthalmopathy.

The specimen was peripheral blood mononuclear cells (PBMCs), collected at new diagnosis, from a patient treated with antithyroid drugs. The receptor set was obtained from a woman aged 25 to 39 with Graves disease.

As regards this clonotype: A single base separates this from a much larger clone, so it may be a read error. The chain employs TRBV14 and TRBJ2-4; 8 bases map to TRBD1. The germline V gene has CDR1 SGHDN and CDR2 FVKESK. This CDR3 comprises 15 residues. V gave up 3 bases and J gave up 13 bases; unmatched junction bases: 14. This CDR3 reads CASSQVRDRNNEQYF. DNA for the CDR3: TGTGCCAGCAGCCAGGTCCGGGACAGGAATAATGAGCAGTACTTC.

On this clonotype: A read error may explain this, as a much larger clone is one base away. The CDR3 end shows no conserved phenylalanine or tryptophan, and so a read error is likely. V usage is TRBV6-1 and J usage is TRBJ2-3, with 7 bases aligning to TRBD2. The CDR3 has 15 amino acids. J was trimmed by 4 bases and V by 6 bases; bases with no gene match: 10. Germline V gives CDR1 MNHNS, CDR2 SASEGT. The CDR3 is CASSGRRERADTQYL. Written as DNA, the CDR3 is TGTGCCAGCAGCGGGCGGCGGGAGCGGGCAGATACGCAGTATCTT.

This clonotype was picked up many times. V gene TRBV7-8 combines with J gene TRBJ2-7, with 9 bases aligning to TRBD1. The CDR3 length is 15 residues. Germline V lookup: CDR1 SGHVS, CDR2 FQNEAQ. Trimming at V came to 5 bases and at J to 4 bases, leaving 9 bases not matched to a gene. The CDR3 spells CASSLGQGRGYEQYF. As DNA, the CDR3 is TGTGCCAGCAGCCTCGGACAGGGGAGAGGGTACGAGCAGTACTTC.

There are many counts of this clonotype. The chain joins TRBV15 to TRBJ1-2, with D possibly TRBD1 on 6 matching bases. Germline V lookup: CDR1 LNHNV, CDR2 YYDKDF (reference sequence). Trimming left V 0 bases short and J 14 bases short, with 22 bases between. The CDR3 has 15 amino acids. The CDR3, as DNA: TGTGCCACCAGCAGAGACCCTGGGACATTCTATGGTGGGACCTTC. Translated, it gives CATSRDPGTFYGGTF.